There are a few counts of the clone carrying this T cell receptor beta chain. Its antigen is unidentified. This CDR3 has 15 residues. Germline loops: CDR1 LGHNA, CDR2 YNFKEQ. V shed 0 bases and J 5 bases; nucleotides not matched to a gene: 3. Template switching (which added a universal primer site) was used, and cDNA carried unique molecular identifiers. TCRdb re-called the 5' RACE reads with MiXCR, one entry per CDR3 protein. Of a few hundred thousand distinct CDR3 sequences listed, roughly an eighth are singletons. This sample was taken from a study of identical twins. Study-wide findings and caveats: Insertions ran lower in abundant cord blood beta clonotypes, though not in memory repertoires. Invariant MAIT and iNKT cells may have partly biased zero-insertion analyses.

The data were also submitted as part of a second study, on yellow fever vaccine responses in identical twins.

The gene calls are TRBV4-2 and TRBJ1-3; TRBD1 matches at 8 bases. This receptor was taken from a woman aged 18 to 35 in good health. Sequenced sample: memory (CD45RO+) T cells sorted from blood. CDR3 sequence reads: CASSQDRGQRNTIYF. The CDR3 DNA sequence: TGTGCCAGCAGCCAAGACAGGGGGCAGAGAAACACCATATATTTT.